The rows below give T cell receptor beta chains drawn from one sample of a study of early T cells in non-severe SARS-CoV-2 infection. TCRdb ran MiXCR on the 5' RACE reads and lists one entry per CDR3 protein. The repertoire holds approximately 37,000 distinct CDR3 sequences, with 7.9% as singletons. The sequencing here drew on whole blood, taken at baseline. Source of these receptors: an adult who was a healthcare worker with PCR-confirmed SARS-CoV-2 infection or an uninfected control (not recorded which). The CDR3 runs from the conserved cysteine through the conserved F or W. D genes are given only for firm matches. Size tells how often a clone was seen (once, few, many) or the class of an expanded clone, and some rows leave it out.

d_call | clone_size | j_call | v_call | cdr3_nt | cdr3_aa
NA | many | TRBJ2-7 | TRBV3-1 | TGTGCCAGCAGCCAATACTCAACCTACGAGCAGTACTTC | CASSQYSTYEQYF
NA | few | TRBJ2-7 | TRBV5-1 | TGCGCCAGCAGCTTGGGCCCAGGGAGCACCTCCTACGAGCAGTACTTC | CASSLGPGSTSYEQYF
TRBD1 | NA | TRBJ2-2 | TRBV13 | TGTGCCAGCAGGCCACTAGGGGACAGAACCACCGGGGAGCTGTTTTTT | CASRPLGDRTTGELFF
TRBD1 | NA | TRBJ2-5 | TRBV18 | TGTGCCAGCTCACCTCAACCCCCTGGGACAGGGGGTAAAGGGACCCAGTACTTC | CASSPQPPGTGGKGTQYF
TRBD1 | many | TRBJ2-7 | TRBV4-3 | TGCGCCAGCAGCCAAGGGTGGGGGACAGGGGGGTACGAGCAGTACTTC | CASSQGWGTGGYEQYF
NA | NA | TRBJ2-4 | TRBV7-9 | TGTGCCAGCACCAGCCAGGGGCTAGCCAAAAACATTCAGTACTTC | CASTSQGLAKNIQYF
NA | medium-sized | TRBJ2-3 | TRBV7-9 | TGTGCCAGCAGCTTAGGAGGGGGTGGCACAGATACGCAGTATTTT | CASSLGGGGTDTQYF
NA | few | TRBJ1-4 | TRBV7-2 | TGTGCCAGCAGCTCCGCAGATGGGGCTAATGAAAAACTGTTTTTT | CASSSADGANEKLFF
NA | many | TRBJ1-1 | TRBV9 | TGTGCCAGCAGCGTAGTGGGGGATTACGTAAACACTGAAGCTTTCTTT | CASSVVGDYVNTEAFF
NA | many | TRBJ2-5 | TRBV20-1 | TGCAGTGCTGGGGGTGAGGGATTTCAAGAGACCCAGTACTTC | CSAGGEGFQETQYF
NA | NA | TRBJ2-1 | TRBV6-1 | TGTGCCAGCAGTGCGCCAGGACGGCACAACAATGAGCAGTTCTTC | CASSAPGRHNNEQFF
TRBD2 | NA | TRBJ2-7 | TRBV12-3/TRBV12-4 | TGTGCCAGCAGTTCACCTAGCGGGGGGGCCCTCGAGCAGTACTTC | CASSSPSGGALEQYF
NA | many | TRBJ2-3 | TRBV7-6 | TGTGCCAGCACCGCCAACCCCACAGATACGCAGTATTTT | CASTANPTDTQYF
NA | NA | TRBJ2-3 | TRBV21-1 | TGTGCCAGCAGCAAAGGGGCGGGGGGCCGCACAGATACGCAGTATTTT | CASSKGAGGRTDTQYF
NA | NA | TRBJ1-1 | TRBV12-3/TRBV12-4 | TGTGCCAGCAGTTTTGGCGCAGCGATGAACACTGAAGCTTTCTTT | CASSFGAAMNTEAFF
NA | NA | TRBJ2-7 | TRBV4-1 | TGCGCCAGCAGCACGATGGGCGGCTCCTACGAGCAGTACTTC | CASSTMGGSYEQYF
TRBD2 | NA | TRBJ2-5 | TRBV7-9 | TGTGCCAGCAGCTTGACTAGCGGGGGGCCAGAGACCCAGTACTTC | CASSLTSGGPETQYF
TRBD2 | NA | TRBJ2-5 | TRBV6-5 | TGTGCCAGCCGCGGGAGCCAGGTTGAAGAGACCCAGTACTTC | CASRGSQVEETQYF
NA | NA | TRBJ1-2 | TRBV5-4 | TGTGCCAGCAGCTTCGGTCTTAACTATGGCTACACCTTC | CASSFGLNYGYTF
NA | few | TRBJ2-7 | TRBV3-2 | TGTGCCAGCAGCCCTAAGCGGGACAGGTACTACGAGCAGTACTTC | CASSPKRDRYYEQYF
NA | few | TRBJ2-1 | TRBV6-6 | TGTGCCAGCAGGAGCCCCCCGGGTGGGAGAGAGCAGTTCTTC | CASRSPPGGREQFF
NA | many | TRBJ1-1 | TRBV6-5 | TGTGCCAGCAGTATAACGCAGAACACTGAAGCTTTCTTT | CASSITQNTEAFF
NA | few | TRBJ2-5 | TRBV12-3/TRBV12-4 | TGTGCCAGCAATTACGATCGTCAAGAGACCCAGTACTTC | CASNYDRQETQYF
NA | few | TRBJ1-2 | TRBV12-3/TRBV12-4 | TGTGCCAGCAGTTTAGGGGCAGGGCATGGCTACACCTTC | CASSLGAGHGYTF
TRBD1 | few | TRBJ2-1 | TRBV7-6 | TGTGCCAGCAGCTACGGACAGGGCACGCGCGAGCAGTTCTTC | CASSYGQGTREQFF
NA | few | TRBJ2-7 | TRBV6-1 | TGTGCCAACGGACAAGGGTTATCCTACGAGCAGTACTTC | CANGQGLSYEQYF
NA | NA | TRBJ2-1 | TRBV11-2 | TGTGCCAGCAGCTTAGGAGGGCATGAGCAGTTCTTC | CASSLGGHEQFF